Here is one TCR beta chain with its context. These data are taken from a study of blood T cell repertoires in COVID-19. The protocol was immunoSEQ multiplex PCR, while the TCRdb copy is restricted to in-frame clones and leaves out a portion. The table includes tens of thousands of clones, more than 80% detected once. This receptor was obtained from a man at least 80 years old with acute or convalescent COVID-19. The sequencing sample was made of peripheral blood.

The CDR3, as DNA: TGTGCCAGCTCACAAGGACAGTGGAACACTGAAGCTTTCTTT. It is translated as CASSQGQWNTEAFF. The genes are TRBV18 and TRBJ1-1; a weak D match, TRBD1 (6 bases). This CDR3 is 14 amino acids long. Germline V gene lookup returns CDR1 KGHSH and CDR2 LQKENI. V was clipped by 4 bases and J by 1 base, with 10 bases between them.